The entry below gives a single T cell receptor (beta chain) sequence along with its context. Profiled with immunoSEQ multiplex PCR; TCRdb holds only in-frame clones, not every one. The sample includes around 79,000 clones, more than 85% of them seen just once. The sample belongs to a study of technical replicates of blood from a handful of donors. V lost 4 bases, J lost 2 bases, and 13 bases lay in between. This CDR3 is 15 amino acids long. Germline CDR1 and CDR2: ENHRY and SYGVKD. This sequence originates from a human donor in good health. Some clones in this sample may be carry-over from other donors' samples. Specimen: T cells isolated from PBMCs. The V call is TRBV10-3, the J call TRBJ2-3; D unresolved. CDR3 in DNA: TGTGCCATCAGTGGAGGCAGCTTCGTCACAGATACGCAGTATTTT. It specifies CAISGGSFVTDTQYF.